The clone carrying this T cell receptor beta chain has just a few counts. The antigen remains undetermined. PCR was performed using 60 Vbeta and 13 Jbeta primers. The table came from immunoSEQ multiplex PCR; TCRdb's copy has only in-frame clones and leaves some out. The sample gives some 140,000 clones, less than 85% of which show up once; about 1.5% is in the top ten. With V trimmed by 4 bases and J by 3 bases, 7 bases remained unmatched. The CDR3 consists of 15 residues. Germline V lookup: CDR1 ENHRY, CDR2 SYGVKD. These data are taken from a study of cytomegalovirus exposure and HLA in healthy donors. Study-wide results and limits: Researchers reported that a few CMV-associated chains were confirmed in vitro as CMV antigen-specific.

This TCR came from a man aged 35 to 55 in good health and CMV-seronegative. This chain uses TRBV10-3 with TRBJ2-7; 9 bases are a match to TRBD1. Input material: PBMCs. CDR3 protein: CAISGLGQGIYEQYF. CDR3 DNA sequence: TGTGCCATCAGTGGGCTGGGACAGGGAATCTACGAGCAGTACTTC.